This is a list of T cell receptor beta chains from one sample in a study of blood T cell repertoires in COVID-19. The method was immunoSEQ multiplex PCR; TCRdb's version includes in-frame clones alone and lacks a portion of them. Of some 210,000 clones listed, about 88% are singletons. The sample taken for sequencing was peripheral blood. These receptors were taken from a woman between 40 and 50 years old with acute or convalescent COVID-19. Each CDR3 is given with its conserved first and last residue. The order of the fields is J gene, CDR3 length, D gene, clone size, V gene, CDR3 DNA, CDR3 protein. D genes are given only for firm matches. Clone sizes are given selectively: once, few, many, or a class where the clone is expanded.

J gene: TRBJ1-1; CDR3 length: 18; D gene: TRBD1; clone size: -; V gene: TRBV28; CDR3 DNA: TGTGCCAGCAGCCCCCGGACAGGGCGTCGGTGGGCGAACACTGAAGCTTTCTTT; CDR3 protein: CASSPRTGRRWANTEAFF
J gene: TRBJ1-1; CDR3 length: 15; D gene: -; clone size: -; V gene: TRBV6-1; CDR3 DNA: TGTGCCAGCAGTGAAGAGGCGTGGGGCTACACTGAAGCTTTCTTT; CDR3 protein: CASSEEAWGYTEAFF
J gene: TRBJ1-1; CDR3 length: 14; D gene: -; clone size: -; V gene: TRBV27; CDR3 DNA: TGTGCCAGCAGTTTCGGGGGGCCGAATACTGAAGCTTTCTTT; CDR3 protein: CASSFGGPNTEAFF
J gene: TRBJ2-3; CDR3 length: 13; D gene: -; clone size: -; V gene: TRBV6-5; CDR3 DNA: TGTGCCAGCAGTACCCTATCCACAGATACGCAGTATTTT; CDR3 protein: CASSTLSTDTQYF
J gene: TRBJ1-2; CDR3 length: 19; D gene: TRBD1; clone size: -; V gene: TRBV28; CDR3 DNA: TGTGCCAGCACTCAATTTCCGGGACAGGGGGCGCTTTTGGGCTATGGCTACACCTTC; CDR3 protein: CASTQFPGQGALLGYGYTF
J gene: TRBJ1-6; CDR3 length: 14; D gene: TRBD1; clone size: -; V gene: TRBV9; CDR3 DNA: TGTGCCAGCAGCCCAGACAGGGTACGGACACCCCTCCACTTT; CDR3 protein: CASSPDRVRTPLHF
J gene: TRBJ1-4; CDR3 length: 14; D gene: TRBD1; clone size: -; V gene: TRBV2; CDR3 DNA: TGTGCCAGCAGTGAAGGGACAGGGATTCGGAAACTGTTTTTT; CDR3 protein: CASSEGTGIRKLFF
J gene: TRBJ2-1; CDR3 length: 19; D gene: TRBD2; clone size: once; V gene: TRBV24-1; CDR3 DNA: TGTGCCACCAGTGACACGGGACTAGCGGGGGGGAGCTCCTACAATGAGCAGTTCTTC; CDR3 protein: CATSDTGLAGGSSYNEQFF
J gene: TRBJ2-1; CDR3 length: 16; D gene: TRBD2; clone size: -; V gene: TRBV9; CDR3 DNA: TGTGCCAGCAGCGTAGTTCTCGCGGGGGGAAACAATGAGCAGTTCTTC; CDR3 protein: CASSVVLAGGNNEQFF
J gene: TRBJ2-3; CDR3 length: 14; D gene: -; clone size: -; V gene: TRBV27; CDR3 DNA: TGTGCCAGCAGTTTTCGAGGGTCCACAGATACGCAGTATTTT; CDR3 protein: CASSFRGSTDTQYF
J gene: TRBJ1-2; CDR3 length: 17; D gene: -; clone size: -; V gene: TRBV3-1/TRBV3-2; CDR3 DNA: TGTGCCAGCAGCCAAGCAACTGGGGCGACAGCCGTTTATGGCTACACCTTC; CDR3 protein: CASSQATGATAVYGYTF
J gene: TRBJ1-1; CDR3 length: 13; D gene: -; clone size: -; V gene: TRBV6-5; CDR3 DNA: TGTGCCAGCAGCCCACGGGGTGCGTCAAGGGCTTTCTTT; CDR3 protein: CASSPRGASRAFF
J gene: TRBJ1-4; CDR3 length: 11; D gene: -; clone size: -; V gene: TRBV20-1; CDR3 DNA: TGCAGTGCTAACTCGCAAAATACACTGTTTTTT; CDR3 protein: CSANSQNTLFF
J gene: TRBJ2-2; CDR3 length: 16; D gene: -; clone size: many; V gene: TRBV24-1; CDR3 DNA: TGTGCCACCAGTGACCCTCCGACAGGATCTACCGGGGAGCTGTTTTTT; CDR3 protein: CATSDPPTGSTGELFF